These 9 T cell receptor beta chains were sequenced from one sample in a study of CDR3 diversity in severe acne (dated by TCRdb to the late 2010s). Libraries came from PCR. The sample was run on an Illumina HiSeq 2000. TCRdb trimmed public reads at Q25 via fastp, called clones via MiXCR and kept in-frame beta chains. Identical CDR3 protein sequences are pooled into one entry, listed with their most common genes and DNA. The sample has approximately 77,000 distinct CDR3 sequences on record, about half of them singletons. Under 14% of the sample is in the top ten clones. Sequencing was done on a sample of blood. All receptors come from a male donor with severe acne vulgaris.

The chain couples TRBV9 to TRBJ2-5, with D tentatively TRBD1 or TRBD2 (5 bases each). The CDR3 covers 16 residues. In germline, CDR1 is SGDLS, CDR2 YYNGEE. With 3 bases removed from V and 5 bases from J, the gap between germline ends came to 20 bases. In DNA, the CDR3 is TGTGCCAGCAGCGCTTCGCAGGCCACGGGGCGGGAGACCCAGTACTTC. This sequence encodes CASSASQATGRETQYF.

The chain has TRBV5-8 and TRBJ2-1; 12 bases match TRBD2. This CDR3 has 15 residues. Trimming cost V 4 bases and J 7 bases; bases outside gene matches: 6. The germline CDR1 and CDR2 sequences are SGHTS and YDEGEE. The CDR3 sequence: CASSVGLAGWNEQFF. In DNA, the CDR3 is TGTGCCAGCAGCGTCGGACTAGCGGGATGGAATGAGCAGTTCTTC.

The CDR3 coding sequence is TGTGCCAGCAGCCAAGACAGGGGCAATCAGCCCCAGTACTTC. Amino acid sequence: CASSQDRGNQPQYF. V is TRBV14 and J is TRBJ2-5, with D possibly being TRBD1 (6 bases). Trimming left V 0 bases short and J 9 bases short, with 14 bases between. The CDR3 spans 14 residues. Germline loops: CDR1 SGHDN, CDR2 FVKESK.

This clonotype rates as medium-sized. The chain carries TRBV24-1 and TRBJ1-2, with D hard to call. The CDR3 is made up of 13 amino acids. V lost 6 bases, J lost 7 bases, and 14 bases lay in between. CDR1 and CDR2 from the germline V gene are KGHDR and SFDVKD. CDR3 bases: TGTGCCACCAGTAAACACTCTGCGTCTGGCTACACCTTC. It specifies CATSKHSASGYTF.

The rearrangement links TRBV11-3 to TRBJ1-2; 8 nucleotides align to TRBD1. CDR1 is SGHNT, CDR2 YENEEA, per germline. CDR3 length: 13 residues. V lost 4 bases and J lost 6; bases outside the gene matches: 4. CDR3 nucleotides: TGTGCCAGCAGCTCCCCAGGGGGCCATGGCTACACCTTC. It translates to CASSSPGGHGYTF.

By share, this clonotype ranks as medium-sized. The V gene is TRBV6-1, the J gene TRBJ1-2, with 9 positions matching TRBD1. Germline trimming cut 5 bases from V and 0 bases from J; bases unmatched to any gene: 7. CDR1 is MNHNS, CDR2 SASEGT, per germline. The CDR3 runs to 16 residues. CDR3 bases: TGTGCCAGCAGTAAAACAGGGGGCTTGTCTAACTATGGCTACACCTTC. It specifies CASSKTGGLSNYGYTF.

About this clonotype itself: A much larger clone lies a single base off, so this may be a read error. J is TRBJ2-7 and V is TRBV5-6; weak D call: TRBD2 (6 bases). This CDR3 has 13 residues. Trimming stripped 4 bases from V and 2 bases from J, with 10 bases between. Germline CDR1 and CDR2: SGHDT and YYEEEE. CDR3 coding DNA: TGTGCCAGCAGCGCGGGACCACCCTACGAGCAGTACTTC. Its protein product is CASSAGPPYEQYF.

This chain uses TRBV29-1 with TRBJ1-1, with 10 bases aligning to TRBD1. CDR1 SQVTM and CDR2 ANQGSEA come from the germline V gene. The CDR3 sequence is 15 residues long. The V and J ends lost 6 bases and 1 base, in that order; junction bases with no gene match: 8. Here the CDR3 DNA reads TGCAGCGTCGACGGACAGGGGGGACCGAACACTGAAGCTTTCTTT. Protein: CSVDGQGGPNTEAFF.

The chain uses TRBV11-2 and TRBJ2-7; 10 bases align to TRBD2. With 6 bases clipped from V and 0 bases from J, the junction kept 11 bases outside the gene matches. This CDR3 is 17 amino acids long. Germline-derived CDR1 and CDR2 are SGHAT and FQNNGV. CDR3 DNA sequence: TGTGCCAGCAGTTCCCAAGAAGGACTAGCGGTCTCCTACGAGCAGTACTTC. This sequence encodes CASSSQEGLAVSYEQYF.